One T cell receptor beta chain is described in this entry. No antigen is known for it. Per-base qualities were not stored, and no clone one base away is much larger. The method behind the library was the immunoSEQ multiplex PCR assay. The multiplex PCR relied on a mix of 60 forward primers for TCR Vbeta segments and 13 reverse primers for TCR Jbeta segments. The CDR3 region of rearranged TCR beta genes was amplified from genomic DNA by a multiplex PCR assay. The Illumina HiSeq System was used to sequence the amplified TCR beta libraries as 87-base-pair reads. In the original analysis: A later analysis tallied around 82 million unique TCR beta chains across the approximately 670 repertoires, and approximately 11 million of those chains were shared by two or more donors. Raw reads were error-corrected and collapsed into unique sequences with a nearest-neighbor algorithm that merged closely related sequences to remove PCR and sequencing errors. V, D and J gene segments were assigned by aligning CDR3 sequences to IMGT reference sequences. For a sequence to be retained, a match of at least six nucleotides to both a V gene segment and a J gene segment was required. Rearrangements were classified as productive when the CDR3 lacked stop codons and remained in frame with V and J, and all other rearrangements were classified as non-productive. CDR3 was defined by IMGT convention, running from the second conserved V-encoded cysteine to the conserved J-encoded phenylalanine. Sequences without an unambiguous match to a single V gene segment were excluded from the earlier analysis of 587 of the donors. In an earlier analysis of almost 600 of the donors, a V segment was called functional when productive rearrangements were above 56.7%, and segregating when the standard deviation between donors exceeded 5%. A statistical classification framework was built to diagnose cytomegalovirus status from the catalog of TCR beta chain sequences. In a later analysis, TCR nucleotide sequences were compared against IMGT/GENE-DB human TR gene sequences so that V and J genes could be assigned. Using the TCRdist pipeline, a later analysis assigned CDR3 sequences along with most-parsimonious VDJ recombination scenarios. In a later analysis, each TCR beta chain was defined by its CDR3 amino acid sequence together with its V-gene family, and reads without a unique V-gene family were excluded. In a later analysis, 450 to 600 highly shared, low-generation-probability nucleotide sequences were removed to address suspected cross-contamination and a sequencing artifact. For each public chain, a later analysis derived a clonal expansion index from normalized ranks of inferred template counts within each repertoire. In a later analysis, generation probabilities were computed with a VDJ recombination model fitted to out-of-frame rearrangements, and the resulting probabilities were checked against IGoR. In a later analysis, hypergeometric tests were used to score TCR-TCR, TCR-HLA and TCR-CMV co-occurrence, with a repertoire-size bias correction applied to TCR pairs. To estimate false discovery rates, a later analysis permuted the HLA or CMV assignments 20 times. A later analysis grouped co-occurring TCRs with DBSCAN, adding TCRdist sequence similarity when clustering within HLA-allele-positive subsets. Co-occurrence clustering excluded repertoires with fewer than 30,000 or more than 120,000 public chains, plus five with anomalous nucleotide sharing. Here the immuneACCESS table is served through TCRdb, limited to in-frame sequences with V and J called. Missing clones are a known gap in these copies; in checked studies unresolved V genes cover under half, and the rest lacks a known reason. V, J and clone size derive from that table, while D and trimming were established from the DNA sequence. In all, the sample holds more than 90,000 clones, and around three quarters of those were seen once. The ten largest clones represent around 4.9% of the sample.

The cohort was made up of 666 healthy bone marrow donors. Cohort members were all nominally healthy when sampled, although unrecorded immune exposures were likely present. The donor was CMV seropositive and was included in the group of around 300 seropositive cohort members. Each donor provided a peripheral blood sample, and peripheral blood mononuclear cells were used for TCR beta sequencing. Genomic DNA was extracted from the blood cell samples with the Qiagen DNeasy Blood Extraction Kit. This sample is drawn from a study of cytomegalovirus exposure and HLA in healthy donors (dated by TCRdb to 2016 to 2017). About the investigation overall: An earlier analysis of more than 550 of the donors reported around 280 Gb of sequence data and roughly 120 million unique TCR beta sequences obtained from approximately 180 million T cells. HLA typing included class I and class II loci at four-digit resolution. The study combined high-throughput TCR immunosequencing, statistical association of individual TCRs with disease status, and machine learning to predict cytomegalovirus infection status. Besides the first cohort of about 730 subjects, a separate validation cohort made up of 90 to 150 different subjects was used. The later analysis used no new phenotypic data to find candidate immune exposures, relying instead on TCR beta sequences and their occurrence across donors. The number of typed donors differed by locus: roughly 629-640 for A, B, C, DRB1 and DQB1; 500 to 550 for DQA1; 606 for DPA1; and around 450 for DPB1. An earlier analysis of approximately 640 of the donors applied high-throughput TCR beta sequencing to assess whether each TCR beta V gene segment acted as functional or pseudogenic. Several DR-DQ haplotypes were treated as single units for association and clustering because of strong linkage in the cohort. Donor age, sex, ethnicity and CMV serostatus were collected together with the repertoire data. To study patterns of TCR occurrence, a later analysis re-analyzed previously published TCR beta repertoires from 666 donors and added high-resolution HLA genotyping. A later genetic analysis used genome-wide SNP genotypes for about 65% of the 666 donors, treating that subset as a discovery cohort. Of the approximately 400 genotyped donors, roughly 80% were placed in the genetic ancestry cluster associated with self-reported Caucasian donors. Using immunosequencing, the study profiled T cell repertoires from about 610 subjects and related those repertoires to cytomegalovirus serostatus. Roughly 290 gigabases of sequencing data and 75 million to 85 million unique TCR sequences made up an early release that covered about 640 HLA-typed donors. Among over 350 genotyped donors of the cohort, an average of approximately 230,000 unique TCR beta nucleotide sequences were sequenced per donor, roughly 18% of them non-productive. Every repertoire in the discovery cohort had been generated on one and the same sequencing platform. The study was designed to test whether signatures of past pathogen exposure could be identified by cataloging public T cell receptors.

V is pared back by 2 bases and J by 6 bases, with 10 bases lying between the germline termini. Sequences GTSNPN (CDR1) and SVGIG (CDR2) are obtained from the germline V gene (reference sequence). The CDR3 covers 12 residues, taking in both the cysteine and the phenylalanine. Left in the record is the CDR3 DNA by itself, 36 bases read in frame from the first base. What the authors observed across the whole study: The study gave a list of roughly 150 TCR beta chains associated with cytomegalovirus. A later analysis found that most CMV-associated TCR beta chains appeared HLA-restricted, with HLA associations seemingly driven largely by CMV exposure. Across donors, most TCR sequences were observed very rarely, whereas some public TCRs were present in many individuals. Specific HLA alleles were associated with 18,000 or so TCR beta sequences at a false discovery rate of 0.05 in a later analysis. In an earlier analysis of 587 of the donors, most TCR beta V segments were observed in productive rearrangements about 90% or about 30% of the time, broadly matching IMGT annotations. The cohort was sequenced for TCR beta chains only, and without alpha or paired-chain data the features that could be detected were limited. A few of the identified cytomegalovirus-associated TCR beta chains were confirmed in vitro to be specific for cytomegalovirus antigens. Several of the top co-occurrence clusters appeared to be linked to parvovirus B19, influenza, CMV and Epstein-Barr virus, according to a later analysis. In a later analysis, HLA-associated TCR beta chains showed more clonal expansion and lower generation probabilities than non-associated chains that were equally common. A cluster of highly shared sequence variants was judged likely to represent a technical artifact of the sequencing pipeline. Correlated functional status among segregating V segments might be attributable to linkage disequilibrium, but an unknown experimental factor could not be ruled out. Assigning TCR associations to individual alleles was difficult when HLA alleles, especially DR and DQ, strongly co-occurred. Some IMGT-functional V segments, including TRBV6-2 and TRBV6-3, could not be told apart with the 87-base-pair reads, so those segments were excluded. Fewer than 20 rarely observed V segments, including chromosome 9 orphons, were excluded from the earlier analysis of approximately 500 of the donors because counts were too low. The classifier was reported to diagnose cytomegalovirus status with high specificity and sensitivity in both the original and validation cohorts. CMV serostatus was the only immune exposure information available for the cohort. In a later genetic analysis, a missense DCLRE1C variant was associated with V-gene and J-gene trimming of TCR beta chains, and the association was replicated in an independent cohort. According to the authors, the approach could potentially be generalized to other disease states and immunological phenotypes. HLA typing was unavailable for some donors at each locus, so association tests used only the typed subset. In a later analysis, the rate of TCR association differed among HLA loci, with DRB1 alleles having the most associated TCRs and HLA-C alleles having the fewest. Sequencing depth was assumed to be roughly uniform across donors in the presence/absence analyses, though that assumption may not hold. A further reported finding was that TCR beta sequences accurately predicted the HLA-A and HLA-B alleles for most subjects in the first cohort. A later genetic analysis reported fewer N-insertions in productive TCRs among donors in an Asian-associated ancestry cluster than the roughly 700-donor mean.

The chain links TRBV30 with TRBJ2-5, with the D segment identity uncertain. The sample taken for sequencing was PBMCs. This receptor was obtained from a young man in good health and CMV-seropositive. The nucleotide sequence is TGTGCCTGGAGTACAGTGGGCCAGACCCAGTACTTC. Its translation reads: CAWSTVGQTQYF.